The 6 T cell receptor beta chains reported below all come from one sample, sequenced in a study of blood T cell repertoires in COVID-19. The repertoire was sequenced with immunoSEQ multiplex PCR; TCRdb's copy has only in-frame clones and lacks some. The sample has 250,000 to 300,000 clones; around 93% are singletons. Sequenced material: PBMCs or T cells enriched from blood (not recorded which). The source of these receptors is a human donor in a cohort exposed to, infected with or recovered from COVID-19 (not recorded which). The donor label of this sample is uncertain.

CDR3 sequence: CASSYGGQGSFF. CDR3 DNA: TGTGCCAGCAGCTATGGGGGACAGGGCTCATTTTTT. The chain joins TRBV2 to TRBJ1-4; 9 nucleotides line up with TRBD1. The CDR3 spans 12 residues. With V trimmed by 6 bases and J by 17 bases, 10 bases remained unmatched. The germline V gene encodes CDR1 SNHLY and CDR2 FYNNEI.

The V call is TRBV13, the J call TRBJ2-5; D is perhaps TRBD2 (6 bases). Germline loops: CDR1 PRHDT, CDR2 FYEKMQ (reference sequence). Deletions cut 1 base from V and 4 bases from J, with 25 bases between. CDR3 length: 19 amino acids. This CDR3 is CASSLEGGPRGFLGETQYF. The CDR3 DNA reads as TGTGCCAGCAGCTTAGAGGGCGGCCCTCGGGGGTTTTTGGGAGAGACCCAGTACTTC.

Comments on this clone: Other DNA sequences within the sample encode an identical CDR3. The chain links TRBV7-9 to TRBJ1-1, with D unresolved. Germline V CDR1 and CDR2: SEHNR, FQNEAQ (reference sequence). This CDR3 region has 11 residues. Trimming took off 0 bases at V and 9 bases at J, with 5 bases between the two ends. DNA of the CDR3: TGTGCCAGCAGCTTAGCCGAGAAAGCTTTCTTT. The encoded protein is CASSLAEKAFF.

The chain carries TRBV27 and TRBJ2-7; TRBD1 agrees at 8 bases. With 5 bases clipped from V and 1 base from J, the junction kept 4 bases outside the gene matches. The CDR3 spans 14 residues. Germline CDR1 is MNHEY and CDR2 is SMNVEV (reference sequence). The CDR3 DNA reads TGTGCCAGCAGTCCCCGGACAGGGTCCTACGAGCAGTACTTC. Its protein is CASSPRTGSYEQYF.

This clone was observed a few times. Other nucleotide sequences in the sample specify the same CDR3. This chain connects TRBV7-2 to TRBJ1-5, with D hard to call. This CDR3 comprises 13 residues. Germline loops: CDR1 SGHTA, CDR2 FQGNSA. V was cut by 5 bases and J by 5 bases, with 10 bases left in between. CDR3 region: CASSIRGDQPQHF. The CDR3 bases are TGTGCCAGCAGCATCAGAGGCGATCAGCCCCAGCATTTT.

The chain carries TRBV19 and TRBJ1-5; maybe TRBD1 (5 bases). From germline, CDR1 is LNHDA and CDR2 SQIVND (reference sequence). The CDR3 totals 11 residues. Trimming removed 11 bases from V and 7 bases from J, with 12 bases in between. The CDR3 sequence is CAAGPQQPQHF. CDR3 in DNA: TGTGCCGCAGGGCCCCAACAGCCCCAGCATTTT.